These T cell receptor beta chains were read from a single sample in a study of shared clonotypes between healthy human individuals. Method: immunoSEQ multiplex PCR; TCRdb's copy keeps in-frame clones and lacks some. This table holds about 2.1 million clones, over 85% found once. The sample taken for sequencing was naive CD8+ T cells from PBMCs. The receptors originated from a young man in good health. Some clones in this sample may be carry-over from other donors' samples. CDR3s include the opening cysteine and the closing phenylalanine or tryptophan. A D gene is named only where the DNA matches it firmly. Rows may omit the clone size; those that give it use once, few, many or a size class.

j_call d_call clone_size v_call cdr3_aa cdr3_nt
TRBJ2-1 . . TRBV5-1 CASTPIKGNEQFF TGCGCCAGCACCCCGATCAAAGGGAATGAGCAGTTCTTC
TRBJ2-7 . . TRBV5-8 CASSLGTTFSEQYF TGTGCCAGCAGCTTGGGGACTACGTTCTCCGAGCAGTACTTC
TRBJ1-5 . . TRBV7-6 CASGASSNQPQHF TGTGCCAGCGGCGCAAGTAGCAATCAGCCCCAGCATTTT
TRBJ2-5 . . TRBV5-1 CASSLSPKTETQYF TGCGCCAGCAGCTTGTCTCCCAAAACGGAGACCCAGTACTTC
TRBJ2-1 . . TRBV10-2 CATQLHEQFF TGCGCCACGCAGCTCCATGAGCAGTTCTTC
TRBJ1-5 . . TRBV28 CASNLWGNQPQHF TGTGCCAGCAACCTATGGGGAAATCAGCCCCAGCATTTT
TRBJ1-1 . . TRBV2 CASSVSGASRPTRLYPEAFF TGTGCCAGCAGTGTATCGGGGGCTTCCCGCCCTACTCGGCTTTACCCCGAAGCTTTCTTT
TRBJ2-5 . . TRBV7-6 CASSFAIGAQETQYF TGTGCCAGCAGCTTCGCTATCGGGGCACAGGAGACCCAGTACTTC
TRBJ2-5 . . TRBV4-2 CASSQEWAYTVETQYF TGTGCCAGCAGCCAAGAATGGGCATATACGGTAGAGACCCAGTACTTC
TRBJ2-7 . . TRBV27 CASSPSSGRRAYEQYF TGTGCCAGCAGTCCGTCCTCAGGCCGTAGGGCCTACGAGCAGTACTTC
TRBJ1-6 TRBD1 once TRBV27 CASSVTGDYNSPLHF TGTGCCAGCAGTGTGACAGGGGATTATAATTCACCCCTCCACTTT
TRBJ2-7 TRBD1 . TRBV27 CASRIDRGGYEQYF TGTGCCAGCAGGATTGACAGGGGTGGGTACGAGCAGTACTTC
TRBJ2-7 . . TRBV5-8 CASSLLPAGEQYF TGTGCCAGCAGCTTGTTACCGGCTGGGGAGCAGTACTTC
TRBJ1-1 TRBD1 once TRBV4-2 CASSHTRVTGDDTEAFF TGTGCCAGCAGCCATACCAGGGTCACAGGGGACGACACTGAAGCTTTCTTT
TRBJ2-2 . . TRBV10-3 CATRTGSETGELFF TGTGCCACCCGAACCGGGAGTGAGACCGGGGAGCTGTTTTTT